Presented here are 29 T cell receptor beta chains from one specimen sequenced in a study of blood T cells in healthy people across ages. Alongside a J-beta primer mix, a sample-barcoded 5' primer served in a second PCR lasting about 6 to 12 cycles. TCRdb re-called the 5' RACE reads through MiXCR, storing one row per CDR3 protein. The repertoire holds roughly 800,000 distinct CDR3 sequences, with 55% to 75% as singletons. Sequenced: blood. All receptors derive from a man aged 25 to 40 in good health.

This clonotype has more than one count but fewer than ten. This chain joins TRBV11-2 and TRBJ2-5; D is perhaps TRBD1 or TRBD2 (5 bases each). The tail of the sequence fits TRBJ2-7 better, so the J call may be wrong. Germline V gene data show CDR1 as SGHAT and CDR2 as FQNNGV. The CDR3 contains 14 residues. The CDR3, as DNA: TGTGCCAGCACACGGGCCAGGGAGAAAAACGAGCAGTACTTC. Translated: CASTRAREKNEQYF.

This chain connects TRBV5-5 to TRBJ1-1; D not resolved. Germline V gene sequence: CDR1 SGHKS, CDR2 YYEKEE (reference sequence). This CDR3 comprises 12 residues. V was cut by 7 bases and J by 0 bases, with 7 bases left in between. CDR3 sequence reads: CASGTMNTEAFF. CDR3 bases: TGTGCCAGCGGAACTATGAACACTGAAGCTTTCTTT.

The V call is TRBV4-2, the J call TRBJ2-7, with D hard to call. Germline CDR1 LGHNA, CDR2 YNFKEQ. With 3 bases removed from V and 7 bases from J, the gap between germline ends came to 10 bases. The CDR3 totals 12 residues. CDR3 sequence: CASSHPTGEQYF. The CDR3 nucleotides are TGTGCCAGCAGCCATCCGACTGGAGAGCAGTACTTC.

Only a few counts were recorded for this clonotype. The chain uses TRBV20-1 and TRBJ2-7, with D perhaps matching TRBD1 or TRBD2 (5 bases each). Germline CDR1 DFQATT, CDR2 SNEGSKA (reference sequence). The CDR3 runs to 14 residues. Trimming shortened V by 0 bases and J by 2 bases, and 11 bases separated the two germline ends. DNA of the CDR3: TGCAGTGCTAGAGATCGGGGCACCACCTACGAGCAGTACTTC. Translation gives CSARDRGTTYEQYF.

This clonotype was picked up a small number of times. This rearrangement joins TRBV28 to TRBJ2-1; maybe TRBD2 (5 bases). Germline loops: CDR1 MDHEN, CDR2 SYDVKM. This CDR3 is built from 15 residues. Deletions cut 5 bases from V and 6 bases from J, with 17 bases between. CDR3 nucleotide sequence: TGTGCCAGCAGTCTACCCCTTAACCGGGGCAATGAGCAGTTCTTC. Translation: CASSLPLNRGNEQFF.

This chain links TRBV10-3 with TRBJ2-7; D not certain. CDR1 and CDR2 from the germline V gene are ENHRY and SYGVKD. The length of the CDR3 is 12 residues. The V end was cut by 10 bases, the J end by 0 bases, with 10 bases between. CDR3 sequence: CATQQSSYEQYF. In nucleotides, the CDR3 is TGTGCCACTCAACAGAGCTCCTACGAGCAGTACTTC.

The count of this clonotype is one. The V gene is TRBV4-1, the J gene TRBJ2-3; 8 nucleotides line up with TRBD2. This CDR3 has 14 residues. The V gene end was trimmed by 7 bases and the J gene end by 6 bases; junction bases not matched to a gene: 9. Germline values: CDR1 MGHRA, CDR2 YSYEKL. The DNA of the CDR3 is TGCGCCAGCATCGGGGAGCGGGGGAAGGATACGCAGTATTTT. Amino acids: CASIGERGKDTQYF.

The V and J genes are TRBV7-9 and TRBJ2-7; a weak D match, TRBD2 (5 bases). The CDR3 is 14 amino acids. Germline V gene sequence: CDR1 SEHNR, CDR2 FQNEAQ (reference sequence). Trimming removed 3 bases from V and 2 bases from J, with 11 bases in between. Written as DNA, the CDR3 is TGTGCCAGCAGCTTTGATCTAGCCCCCTACGAGCAGTACTTC. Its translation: CASSFDLAPYEQYF.

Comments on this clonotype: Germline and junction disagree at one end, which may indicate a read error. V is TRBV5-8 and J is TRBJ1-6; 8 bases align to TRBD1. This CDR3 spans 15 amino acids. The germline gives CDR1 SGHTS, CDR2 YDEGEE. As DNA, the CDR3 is TGTGCCGGCAGCTTGTCCTGGACAGGGTATTCACCCCTCCACTTT. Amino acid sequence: CAGSLSWTGYSPLHF.

The CDR3 loop is CASSGGQGEGQPQHF. The DNA for the CDR3 is TGTGCCAGCAGCGGAGGACAGGGGGAAGGCCAGCCCCAGCATTTT. The genes are TRBV12-3 or TRBV12-4 and TRBJ1-5, with TRBD1 matching 10 bases. V lost 6 bases, J lost 7 bases, and 9 bases stayed unmatched. This CDR3 has 15 amino acids.

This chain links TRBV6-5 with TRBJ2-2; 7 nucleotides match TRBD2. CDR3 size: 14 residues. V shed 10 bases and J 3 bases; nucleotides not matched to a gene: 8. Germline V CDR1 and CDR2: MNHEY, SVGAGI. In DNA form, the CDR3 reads TGTGCCATACGAGCGGGGTGGGACACCGGGGAGCTGTTTTTT. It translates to CAIRAGWDTGELFF.

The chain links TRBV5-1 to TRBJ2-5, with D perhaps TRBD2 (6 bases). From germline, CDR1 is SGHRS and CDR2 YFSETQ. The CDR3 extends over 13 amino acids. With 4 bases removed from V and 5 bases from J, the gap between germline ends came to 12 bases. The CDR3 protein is CASSAGGMETQYF. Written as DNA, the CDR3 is TGCGCCAGCAGCGCCGGAGGGATGGAGACCCAGTACTTC.

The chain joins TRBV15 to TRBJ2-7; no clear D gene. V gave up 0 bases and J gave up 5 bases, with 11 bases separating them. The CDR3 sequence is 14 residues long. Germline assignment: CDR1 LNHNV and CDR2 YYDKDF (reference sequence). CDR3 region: CATSRDRSRNEQYF. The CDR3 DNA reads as TGTGCCACCAGCAGAGACAGGTCGAGGAACGAGCAGTACTTC. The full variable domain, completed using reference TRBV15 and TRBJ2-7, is DAMVIQNPRYQVTQFGKPVTLSCSQTLNHNVMYWYQQKSSQAPKLLFHYYDKDFNNEADTPDNFQSRRPNTSFCFLDIRSPGLGDTAMYLCATSRDRSRNEQYFGPGTRLTVT.

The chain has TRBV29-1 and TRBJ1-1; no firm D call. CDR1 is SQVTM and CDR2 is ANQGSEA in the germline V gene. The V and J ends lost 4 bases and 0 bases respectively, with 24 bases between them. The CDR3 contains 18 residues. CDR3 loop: CSVGPEVWSAFMNTEAFF. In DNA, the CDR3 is TGCAGCGTTGGACCCGAGGTCTGGAGTGCCTTCATGAACACTGAAGCTTTCTTT.

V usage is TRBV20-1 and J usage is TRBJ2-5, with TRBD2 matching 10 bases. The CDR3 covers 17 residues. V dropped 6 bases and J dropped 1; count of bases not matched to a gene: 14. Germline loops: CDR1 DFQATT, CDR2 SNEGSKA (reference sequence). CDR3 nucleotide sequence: TGCAGTGCCGAGACTAGCGGGCGTTTCAGGTTCCAAGAGACCCAGTACTTC. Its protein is CSAETSGRFRFQETQYF.

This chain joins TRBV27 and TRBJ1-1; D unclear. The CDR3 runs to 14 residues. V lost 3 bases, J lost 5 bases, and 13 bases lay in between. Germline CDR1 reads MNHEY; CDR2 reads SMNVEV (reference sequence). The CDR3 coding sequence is TGTGCCAGCAGTTTTGGTACGGGCCGGACTGAAGCTTTCTTT. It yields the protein CASSFGTGRTEAFF.

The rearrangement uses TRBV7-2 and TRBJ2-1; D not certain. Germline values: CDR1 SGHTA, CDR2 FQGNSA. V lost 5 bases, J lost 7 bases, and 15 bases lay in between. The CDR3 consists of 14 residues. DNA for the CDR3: TGTGCCAGCAGCGCTCAGACCCACCCTAATGAGCAGTTCTTC. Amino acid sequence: CASSAQTHPNEQFF.

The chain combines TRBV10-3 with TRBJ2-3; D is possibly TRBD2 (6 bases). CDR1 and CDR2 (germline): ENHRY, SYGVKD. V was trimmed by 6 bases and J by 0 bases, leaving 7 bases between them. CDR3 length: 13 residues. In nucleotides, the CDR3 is TGTGCCATCAGGAGCGGGAGCACAGATACGCAGTATTTT. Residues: CAIRSGSTDTQYF.

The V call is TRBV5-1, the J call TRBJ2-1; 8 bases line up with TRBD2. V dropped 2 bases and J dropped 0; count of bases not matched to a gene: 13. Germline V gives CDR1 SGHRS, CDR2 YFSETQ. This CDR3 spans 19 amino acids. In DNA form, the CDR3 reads TGCGCCAGCAGCTTAAGGCTAGCGGGTCTGCCAAGCTCCTACAATGAGCAGTTCTTC. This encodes CASSLRLAGLPSSYNEQFF.

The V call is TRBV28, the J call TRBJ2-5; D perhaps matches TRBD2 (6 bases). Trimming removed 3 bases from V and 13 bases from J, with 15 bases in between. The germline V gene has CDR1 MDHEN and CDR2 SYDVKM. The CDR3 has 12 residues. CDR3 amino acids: CASSLGTAHVYF. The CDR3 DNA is TGTGCCAGCAGTTTGGGGACTGCCCACGTGTACTTC.

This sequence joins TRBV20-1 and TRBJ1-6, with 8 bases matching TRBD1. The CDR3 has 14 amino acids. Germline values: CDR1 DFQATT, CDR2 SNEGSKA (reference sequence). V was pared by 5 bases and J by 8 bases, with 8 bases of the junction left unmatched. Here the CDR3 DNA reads TGCAGTGCTTCTCCGGGCAGGGGGCATTCACCCCTCCACTTT. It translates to CSASPGRGHSPLHF.

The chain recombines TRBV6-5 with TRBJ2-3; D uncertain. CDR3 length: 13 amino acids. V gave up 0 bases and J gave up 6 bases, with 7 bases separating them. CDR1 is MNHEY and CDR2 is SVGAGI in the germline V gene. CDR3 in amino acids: CASSYSGSDTQYF. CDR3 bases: TGTGCCAGCAGTTACTCAGGGTCGGATACGCAGTATTTT.

Here the CDR3 reads CASSLVANAYNEQFF. CDR3 bases: TGTGCCAGCAGCTTAGTAGCGAACGCTTACAATGAGCAGTTCTTC. The V call is TRBV7-2, the J call TRBJ2-1, with D possibly matching TRBD2 (5 bases). Trimming left V 1 base short and J 4 bases short, with 11 bases between. This CDR3 comprises 15 residues. CDR1 and CDR2 (germline): SGHTA, FQGNSA.

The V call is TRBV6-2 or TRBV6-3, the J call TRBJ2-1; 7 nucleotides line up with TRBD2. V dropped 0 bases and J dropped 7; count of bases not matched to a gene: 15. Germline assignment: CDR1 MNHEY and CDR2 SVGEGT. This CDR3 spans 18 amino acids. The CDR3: CASSYSIFLAGVRNEQFF. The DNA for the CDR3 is TGTGCCAGCAGTTACTCGATCTTTCTCGCGGGAGTACGGAATGAGCAGTTCTTC.

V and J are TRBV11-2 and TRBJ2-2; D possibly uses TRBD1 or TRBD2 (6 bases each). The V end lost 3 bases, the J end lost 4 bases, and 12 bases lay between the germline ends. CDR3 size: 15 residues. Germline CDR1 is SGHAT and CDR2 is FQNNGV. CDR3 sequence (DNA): TGTGCCAGCAGCTTCAAACAGGGAGGCACCGGGGAGCTGTTTTTT. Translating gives CASSFKQGGTGELFF. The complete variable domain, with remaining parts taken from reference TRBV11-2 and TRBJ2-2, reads EAGVAQSPRYKIIEKRQSVAFWCNPISGHATLYWYQQILGQGPKLLIQFQNNGVVDDSQLPKDRFSAERLKGVDSTLKIQPAKLEDSAVYLCASSFKQGGTGELFFGEGSRLTVL.

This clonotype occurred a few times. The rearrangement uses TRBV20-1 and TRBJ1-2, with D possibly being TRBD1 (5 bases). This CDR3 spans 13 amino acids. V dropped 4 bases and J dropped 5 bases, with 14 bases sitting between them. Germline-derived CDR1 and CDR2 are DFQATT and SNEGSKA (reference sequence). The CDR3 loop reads CSANRGPGYGYTF. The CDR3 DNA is TGCAGTGCTAATAGGGGCCCTGGGTATGGCTACACCTTC.

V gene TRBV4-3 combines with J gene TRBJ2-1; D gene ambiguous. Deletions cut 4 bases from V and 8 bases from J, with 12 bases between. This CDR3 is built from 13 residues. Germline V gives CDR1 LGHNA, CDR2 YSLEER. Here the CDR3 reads CASSPRLGDEQFF. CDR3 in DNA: TGCGCCAGCAGCCCGAGACTGGGCGATGAGCAGTTCTTC.

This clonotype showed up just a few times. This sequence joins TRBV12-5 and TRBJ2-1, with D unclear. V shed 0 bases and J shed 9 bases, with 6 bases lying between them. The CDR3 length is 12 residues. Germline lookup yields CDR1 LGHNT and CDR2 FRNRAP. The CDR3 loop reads CASGLVPTEQFF. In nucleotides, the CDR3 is TGTGCTAGTGGTTTGGTACCCACTGAGCAGTTCTTC.

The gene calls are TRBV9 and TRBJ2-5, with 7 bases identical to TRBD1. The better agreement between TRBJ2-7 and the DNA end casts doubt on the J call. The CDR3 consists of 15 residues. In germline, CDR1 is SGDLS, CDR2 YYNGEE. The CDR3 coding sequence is TGTGCCAGCAGCCCCAGGCAGGGGGACGGGGACGAGCAGTACTTC. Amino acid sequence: CASSPRQGDGDEQYF.